The rows below give T cell receptor beta chains drawn from one sample of a study of T cell responses to AZD1222 COVID-19 vaccine. The table came from immunoSEQ multiplex PCR; TCRdb's copy has only in-frame clones and leaves some out. The data contain about 160,000 clones, roughly 90% of them singletons. The source was peripheral blood, collected 28 days after the second AZD1222 dose. The receptors shown here come from an adult who received the AZD1222 COVID-19 vaccine. CDR3s include the opening cysteine and the closing phenylalanine or tryptophan. A D gene is named only where the DNA matches it firmly. Only part of the rows carry a size: once, few, many, or a class if the clone is expanded.

cdr3_nt | cdr3_aa | d_call | v_call | clone_size | j_call
TGTGCCAGCAGCCGGCGGGGCTCCATTTCTGGGGCCAACGTCCTGACTTTC | CASSRRGSISGANVLTF | NA | TRBV11-2 | NA | TRBJ2-6
TGTGCCAGTAGCGCGGTCGACCCAGGTCAGCCCCAGCATTTT | CASSAVDPGQPQHF | NA | TRBV19 | NA | TRBJ1-5
TGTGCCAGCAGCCAAGGCAAGAGGGGGTTCGCTCAGCCCCAGCATTTT | CASSQGKRGFAQPQHF | NA | TRBV3-1/TRBV3-2 | NA | TRBJ1-5
TGTGCCAGCAGCCCCACCGGGGCGGACAGACCTTACAATGAGCAGTTCTTC | CASSPTGADRPYNEQFF | NA | TRBV13 | NA | TRBJ2-1
TGCAGCGCCGGAACACTAGTAAACGAGCAGTACTTC | CSAGTLVNEQYF | NA | TRBV29-1 | NA | TRBJ2-7
TGCGCCAGCAGCCTTTCACCTGAGACTAGCGGGAGACATGAGCAGTTCTTC | CASSLSPETSGRHEQFF | TRBD2 | TRBV5-1 | few | TRBJ2-1
TGTGCCAGTAGTATAGGCCCTCAGCGCATTAATGAGCAGTTCTTC | CASSIGPQRINEQFF | NA | TRBV19 | NA | TRBJ2-1
TGTGCCAGCAGTGAACAGGGGGATACCTATGGCTACACCTTC | CASSEQGDTYGYTF | TRBD1 | TRBV2 | NA | TRBJ1-2
TGTGCCAGTAGTGACCGAGACAGGGTGGAAGTTGGTGGCTACACCTTC | CASSDRDRVEVGGYTF | TRBD1 | TRBV19 | NA | TRBJ1-2
TGTGCCAGCAGCTTAAGAGGGACGCGCGGTCACAATGAGCAGTTCTTC | CASSLRGTRGHNEQFF | NA | TRBV7-9 | NA | TRBJ2-1
TGCGCCAGCAGCCAAGATCTTAGGGTCAGCAACTACGAGCAGTACTTC | CASSQDLRVSNYEQYF | NA | TRBV4-3 | NA | TRBJ2-7
TGTGCCAGCAGTTTCGGGAGGAGTAGTAATGAGCAGTTCTTC | CASSFGRSSNEQFF | TRBD2 | TRBV27 | NA | TRBJ2-1
TGCGCCAGCAGTTCAGGGGGCGACCAAGAGACCCAGTACTTC | CASSSGGDQETQYF | TRBD1 | TRBV10-1 | NA | TRBJ2-5
TGTGCTAGTGGTTTGTCAGGGGGTGGCTACACCTTC | CASGLSGGGYTF | TRBD1 | TRBV12-5 | NA | TRBJ1-2
TGCGCCAGCAGCGGGACAGTTTACACTGAAGCTTTCTTT | CASSGTVYTEAFF | TRBD1 | TRBV5-1 | NA | TRBJ1-1
TGTGCCAGCCACAAGTCGGTCTCTGGGGCCAACGTCCTGACTTTC | CASHKSVSGANVLTF | NA | TRBV5-4 | NA | TRBJ2-6
TGTGCCAGCAGTGGCGGGGGTAGCTCCTACGAGCAGTACTTC | CASSGGGSSYEQYF | TRBD2 | TRBV27 | NA | TRBJ2-7
TGTGCCTGGTCAACGGGGGGGATAAACTATGGCTACACCTTC | CAWSTGGINYGYTF | NA | TRBV30 | NA | TRBJ1-2
TGCGCCAGCAGCTTGTCAACCGACCCCACTAACTATGGCTACACCTTC | CASSLSTDPTNYGYTF | NA | TRBV5-1 | NA | TRBJ1-2
TGTGCCAGCAGCCAAGACTACATCGGGGAACATGGCTACACCTTC | CASSQDYIGEHGYTF | NA | TRBV3-1/TRBV3-2 | few | TRBJ1-2
TGTGCCAGCAGTTTGTCAGGGGACTACGAGCAGTACTTC | CASSLSGDYEQYF | NA | TRBV27 | NA | TRBJ2-7
TGTGCCAGCGCCCGCCGAGGGGGAAGCAATCAGCCCCAGCATTTT | CASARRGGSNQPQHF | NA | TRBV7-3 | NA | TRBJ1-5
TGTGCCAGCAGCTTAAGGATCGACGCGGACGGTGGCTACACCTTC | CASSLRIDADGGYTF | NA | TRBV7-2 | NA | TRBJ1-2
TGTGCCAGCAGCCAAGTTAGCGGGAGCGACATTCAGTACTTC | CASSQVSGSDIQYF | TRBD2 | TRBV3-1/TRBV3-2 | NA | TRBJ2-4
TGCGCCAGCAGCCCGGGACGGGAAGACAATTATGGCTACACCTTC | CASSPGREDNYGYTF | NA | TRBV5-1 | NA | TRBJ1-2
TGTGCCACCAGTGAGGGGACAGGTGGCTACGAGCAGTACTTC | CATSEGTGGYEQYF | TRBD1 | TRBV24-1 | NA | TRBJ2-7
TGCGCCAGCAGCTTAACAGGGGAATATGGCTACACCTTC | CASSLTGEYGYTF | TRBD1 | TRBV5-1 | NA | TRBJ1-2
TGTGCCAGCAGTTTATCTCTCACGGGAGCTAACTATGGCTACACCTTC | CASSLSLTGANYGYTF | NA | TRBV27 | NA | TRBJ1-2
TGTGCCAGCAGTCTTCGCAGGGGCAATGAGCAGTTCTTC | CASSLRRGNEQFF | NA | TRBV12-3/TRBV12-4 | NA | TRBJ2-1